Included here is one T cell receptor (beta chain) sequence, with context. Its antigen is currently unknown. PCR involved 60 Vbeta and 13 Jbeta primers. Method: immunoSEQ multiplex PCR; TCRdb's copy keeps in-frame clones and lacks some. The sample table sets out about 160,000 clones. This sample is drawn from a study of cytomegalovirus exposure and HLA in healthy donors. Study overall: Among the 300 to 400 donors who were genotyped, roughly 85% fell in the genetic ancestry cluster that is associated with self-reported Caucasian donors. Study findings and constraints: In a later analysis, TCR beta V- and J-gene trimming was associated with a missense DCLRE1C variant. Across HLA loci, a later analysis found differing TCR association rates, with DRB1 most and HLA-C fewest. The classifier reportedly diagnosed cytomegalovirus status with high sensitivity and specificity.

The germline V gene encodes CDR1 SGHAT and CDR2 FQNNGV. J was trimmed by 2 bases and V by 3 bases; bases with no gene match: 5. This CDR3 has 15 amino acids. The genes are TRBV11-2 and TRBJ2-5, with 8 bases fitting TRBD2. The clonotype was recovered from an older woman in good health and CMV-seronegative. The material sequenced was PBMCs. Written as DNA, the CDR3 is TGTGCCAGCAGCTTCAGCGGGAGCAATCAAGAGACCCAGTACTTC. As protein: CASSFSGSNQETQYF.